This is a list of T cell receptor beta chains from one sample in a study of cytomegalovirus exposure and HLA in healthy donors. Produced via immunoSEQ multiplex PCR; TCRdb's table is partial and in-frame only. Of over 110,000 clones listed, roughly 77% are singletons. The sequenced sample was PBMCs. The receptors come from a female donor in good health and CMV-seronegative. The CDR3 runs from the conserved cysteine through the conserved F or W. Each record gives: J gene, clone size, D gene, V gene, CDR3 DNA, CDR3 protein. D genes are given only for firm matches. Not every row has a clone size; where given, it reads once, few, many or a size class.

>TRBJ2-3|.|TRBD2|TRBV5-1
TGCGCCAGCAGCCCTAGACTAGCGGGAAGCGGCACAGATACGCAGTATTTT
CASSPRLAGSGTDTQYF
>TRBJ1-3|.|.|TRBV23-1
TGCGCCAGCAGTCAAAACTCACCACGCACTGGAAACACCATATATTTT
CASSQNSPRTGNTIYF
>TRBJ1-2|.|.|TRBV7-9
TGTGCCAGCAGCTTAGACGGGGGGCTAGACGGCTACACCTTC
CASSLDGGLDGYTF
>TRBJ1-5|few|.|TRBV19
TGTGCCAGTAGTATGGGCCAGGCGAGAAATCAGCCCCAGCATTTT
CASSMGQARNQPQHF
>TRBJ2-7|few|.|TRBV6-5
TGTGCCAGCAGTTACCGCGGGTATGAGGAGCAGTACTTC
CASSYRGYEEQYF
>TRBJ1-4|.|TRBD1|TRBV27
TGTGCCAGCAGTTGGGGACAGGGGTCTGAAAAACTGTTTTTT
CASSWGQGSEKLFF
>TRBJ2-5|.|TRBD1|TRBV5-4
TGTGCCAGCAGCTCGGACCCGGACAGGGTTGAGACCCAGTACTTC
CASSSDPDRVETQYF
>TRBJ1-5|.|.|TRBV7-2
TGTGCCAGCAGCTTAGGACTGAGCCAGCCCCAGCATTTT
CASSLGLSQPQHF
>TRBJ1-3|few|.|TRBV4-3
TGCGCCAGCAGCCAAGCCCTCTCTGGAAACACCATATATTTT
CASSQALSGNTIYF
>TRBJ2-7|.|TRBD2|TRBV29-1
TGCAGCGTCCGGGGGTTGATGGGGGGGACCTACGAGCAGTACTTC
CSVRGLMGGTYEQYF
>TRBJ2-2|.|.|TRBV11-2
TGTGCCAGCAGCGACTCGCGACGCAGGGCCCCCGGGGAGCTGTTTTTT
CASSDSRRRAPGELFF
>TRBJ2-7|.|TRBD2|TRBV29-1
TGCAGCGCCTCACTACACGGAGCGGGGGACGAGCAGTACTTC
CSASLHGAGDEQYF
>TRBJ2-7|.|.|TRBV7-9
TGTGCCAGCAGCTCGAGTGGTGGGGAGGCCGAAGAATACGAGCAGTACTTC
CASSSSGGEAEEYEQYF